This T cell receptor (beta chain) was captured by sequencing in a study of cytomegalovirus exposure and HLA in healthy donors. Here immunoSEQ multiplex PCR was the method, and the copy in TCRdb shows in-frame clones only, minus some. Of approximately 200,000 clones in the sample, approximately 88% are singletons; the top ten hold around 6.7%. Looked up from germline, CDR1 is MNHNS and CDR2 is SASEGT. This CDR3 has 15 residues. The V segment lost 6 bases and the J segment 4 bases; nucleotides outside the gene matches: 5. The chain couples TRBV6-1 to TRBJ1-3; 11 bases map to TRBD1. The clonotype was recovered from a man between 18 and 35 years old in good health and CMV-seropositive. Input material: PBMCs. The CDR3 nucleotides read TGTGCCAGCAGGAATGGACAGGGGGCCGGAAACACCATATATTTT. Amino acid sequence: CASRNGQGAGNTIYF.